The 19 T cell receptor beta chains below all came from one sample that was sequenced in a study of blood T cells in healthy people across ages. The use of a sample-barcoded 5' primer and a J-beta primer mix characterized a second PCR of about 7 to 12 cycles. From the 5' RACE reads, TCRdb called clonotypes with MiXCR, one entry per CDR3 protein. The sample records approximately 1,000,000 distinct CDR3 sequences, 30% to 40% being singletons. The material sequenced was blood. All receptors derive from a man aged 18 to 35 in good health.

This rearrangement joins TRBV24-1 to TRBJ2-3, with 9 bases matching TRBD1. CDR3 length equals 16 residues. Germline CDR1 KGHDR, CDR2 SFDVKD. Germline trimming cut 4 bases from V and 0 bases from J; bases unmatched to any gene: 4. CDR3 nucleotides: TGTGCCACCAGTGAGACAGGGGGGCTGAGCACAGATACGCAGTATTTT. Residues: CATSETGGLSTDTQYF.

Written as DNA, the CDR3 is TGCAGTGCTAGAGAGGGAGGGGGGGGTTACCAAGAGACCCAGTACTTC. Its protein is CSAREGGGGYQETQYF. The V and J genes are TRBV20-1 and TRBJ2-5; D perhaps matches TRBD2 (7 bases). Germline lookup yields CDR1 DFQATT and CDR2 SNEGSKA (reference sequence). Trimming pared 0 bases from V and 0 bases from J, leaving 14 bases between. There are 16 residues in the CDR3.

This clonotype has only a few counts. The chain recombines TRBV20-1 with TRBJ1-4; D is uncertain. This CDR3 is 14 amino acids long. Germline values: CDR1 DFQATT, CDR2 SNEGSKA (reference sequence). Trimming left V 0 bases short and J 7 bases short, with 12 bases between. The CDR3 spells CSARDAGEGEKLFF. DNA for the CDR3: TGCAGTGCTAGAGATGCCGGGGAGGGTGAAAAACTGTTTTTT.

The chain employs TRBV10-3 and TRBJ2-5; 9 nucleotides match TRBD2. The CDR3 contains 18 residues. V lost 6 bases and J lost 5; bases outside the gene matches: 19. Germline V lookup: CDR1 ENHRY, CDR2 SYGVKD. CDR3 DNA: TGTGCCATCAGCAATCCCGGGACTAGCTATTCCGGGCGGGAGACCCAGTACTTC. It encodes CAISNPGTSYSGRETQYF.

The chain uses TRBV9 and TRBJ1-1; 7 positions agree with TRBD1. The germline gives CDR1 SGDLS, CDR2 YYNGEE. The CDR3 covers 16 residues. V dropped 3 bases and J dropped 3; count of bases not matched to a gene: 11. The CDR3 sequence: CASSEPQGGGDTEAFF. The CDR3 DNA follows: TGTGCCAGCAGCGAACCCCAGGGGGGTGGAGACACTGAAGCTTTCTTT.

The rearrangement links TRBV5-1 to TRBJ1-2; D is unresolved. The V gene's germline CDR1 is SGHRS and CDR2 YFSETQ. There are 16 residues in the CDR3. The V end was cut by 0 bases, the J end by 1 base, with 13 bases between. CDR3 sequence reads: CASSLVRSRFNYGYTF. DNA for the CDR3: TGCGCCAGCAGCTTGGTCCGGTCCCGATTTAACTATGGCTACACCTTC.

This clonotype was found a few times. The CDR3 DNA follows: TGCAGTGCTAGACCCAGGGGTTGGGGAACTGAAGCTTTCTTT. Translated: CSARPRGWGTEAFF. The rearrangement uses TRBV20-1 and TRBJ1-1; the D gene is possibly TRBD1 (6 bases). This CDR3 spans 14 amino acids. Germline CDR1 is DFQATT and CDR2 is SNEGSKA (reference sequence). Trimming took 2 bases from V and 5 from J, leaving 15 bases between them.

J is TRBJ1-1 and V is TRBV5-1, with a tentative D call TRBD1 (6 bases). This CDR3 contains 12 residues. From germline, CDR1 is SGHRS and CDR2 YFSETQ. The germline V and J ends were trimmed by 4 bases and 5 bases, with 9 bases remaining between them. The CDR3 region has the DNA TGCGCCAGCAGCGAGAGGGGGACTGAAGCTTTCTTT. It codes for CASSERGTEAFF.

Written as DNA, the CDR3 is TGTGCCAGCAGTGAACAGGGGGTATCTTTTCCTGAAGCTTTCTTT. Translated, it gives CASSEQGVSFPEAFF. The V call is TRBV6-1, the J call TRBJ1-1; TRBD1 matches 7 bases. The CDR3 spans 15 residues. From germline, CDR1 is MNHNS and CDR2 SASEGT. V gave up 2 bases and J gave up 6 bases; unmatched junction bases: 9.

The chain recombines TRBV29-1 with TRBJ1-1, with D perhaps matching TRBD1 (6 bases). V gave up 3 bases and J gave up 11 bases, with 16 bases separating them. Per germline, CDR1 SQVTM and CDR2 ANQGSEA. The CDR3 is made up of 12 amino acids. The CDR3 loop reads CSVDWTSQGAFF. The CDR3 DNA reads TGCAGCGTTGATTGGACAAGCCAGGGGGCTTTCTTT. Full variable domain (outside the CDR3, taken from reference TRBV29-1 and TRBJ1-1): SAVISQKPSRDICQRGTSLTIQCQVDSQVTMMFWYRQQPGQSLTLIATANQGSEATYESGFVIDKFPISRPNLTFSTLTVSNMSPEDSSIYLCSVDWTSQGAFFGQGTRLTVV.

The DNA of the CDR3 is TGCGCCAGCAGCCAAACGGGACGACACAGGGGCGATACGCAGTATTTT. Its protein product is CASSQTGRHRGDTQYF. The chain carries TRBV4-3 and TRBJ2-3; 7 bases line up with TRBD1. After removal of 2 bases from V and 6 bases from J, the junction contained 11 bases not matched to a gene. The CDR3 runs to 16 residues. CDR1 and CDR2 from the germline V gene are LGHNA and YSLEER.

J is TRBJ1-5 and V is TRBV4-3; D ambiguous. The length of the CDR3 is 15 residues. CDR1 and CDR2 from the germline V gene are LGHNA and YSLEER. Trimming left V 4 bases short and J 0 bases short, with 10 bases between. The CDR3 region is CASSLGIGSNQPQHF. The DNA of the CDR3 is TGCGCCAGCAGCCTAGGGATCGGTAGCAATCAGCCCCAGCATTTT.

The genes are TRBV6-2 or TRBV6-3 and TRBJ2-3; D not certain. Germline CDR1 is MNHEY and CDR2 is SVGEGT. The CDR3 has 13 amino acids. Trimming left V 8 bases short and J 4 bases short, with 13 bases between. This chain's CDR3 is CASRPPSADTQYF. The CDR3 nucleotides read TGTGCCAGCCGACCACCGAGCGCAGATACGCAGTATTTT.

The rearrangement uses TRBV6-6 and TRBJ1-4; TRBD1 might be the D (6 bases). The germline CDR1 and CDR2 sequences are MNHNY and SVGAGI (reference sequence). There are 14 residues in the CDR3. Trimming removed 2 bases at V and 7 bases at J, with 11 bases between. The CDR3: CASSYGGEGEKLFF. The CDR3 region has the DNA TGTGCCAGCAGTTACGGGGGCGAGGGTGAAAAACTGTTTTTT.

The chain carries TRBV27 and TRBJ1-6, with TRBD1 identical over 9 bases. J gave up 18 bases and V 5 bases, and 20 bases lay outside the gene matches. Germline CDR1 reads MNHEY; CDR2 reads SMNVEV (reference sequence). The CDR3 is 16 amino acids. The CDR3 loop is CASSPLSTGGKLTPHF. The CDR3 DNA follows: TGTGCCAGCAGTCCGCTCTCAACAGGGGGCAAGCTCACCCCCCACTTT.

This clonotype was seen a handful of times. V usage is TRBV29-1 and J usage is TRBJ2-7; D gene ambiguous. Germline loops: CDR1 SQVTM, CDR2 ANQGSEA. Deletions cut 4 bases from V and 7 bases from J, with 17 bases between. CDR3 length equals 13 residues. CDR3 loop: CSVAGRIYNEQYF. Written as DNA, the CDR3 is TGCAGCGTTGCAGGACGGATTTACAATGAGCAGTACTTC.

The chain combines TRBV20-1 with TRBJ2-3; perhaps TRBD2 as D (7 bases). CDR1 is DFQATT and CDR2 is SNEGSKA in the germline V gene (reference sequence). This CDR3 comprises 14 residues. V dropped 3 bases and J dropped 14 bases, with 24 bases sitting between them. The CDR3 bases are TGCAGTGCTAGCCCCCCTACGGACGGGGGGCGACTGTATTTT. Translation gives CSASPPTDGGRLYF.

This clonotype showed up just once. This chain connects TRBV30 to TRBJ1-2; possible D gene TRBD1, 6 bases. CDR1 and CDR2 from the germline V gene are GTSNPN and SVGIG (reference sequence). Trimming shortened V by 1 base and J by 6 bases, and 15 bases separated the two germline ends. The CDR3 loop spans 14 amino acids. The CDR3 reads CAWSDPGEGNGYTF. Written as DNA, the CDR3 is TGTGCCTGGAGTGACCCAGGGGAGGGTAATGGCTACACCTTC.

This clonotype was seen a handful of times. This chain links TRBV7-2 with TRBJ2-1, with 10 bases fitting TRBD2. CDR1 is SGHTA, CDR2 FQGNSA, per germline. The CDR3 contains 15 residues. V shed 5 bases, J shed 7 bases, and the junction held 8 bases outside the gene matches. CDR3 protein: CASSPIAGGRNEQFF. CDR3 nucleotides: TGTGCCAGCAGCCCGATAGCGGGGGGCAGAAATGAGCAGTTCTTC.